This record looks at one T cell receptor (beta chain) sequence and its context. The target antigen is unknown. Primers: 60 Vbeta forward and 13 Jbeta reverse. Clones were read by immunoSEQ multiplex PCR, and TCRdb kept only the in-frame ones, dropping some. The table includes some 140,000 clones, about 82% detected once. The data stem from a study of cytomegalovirus exposure and HLA in healthy donors. Broader study findings: Later on, an analysis showed TCR association rates differing by HLA locus, with DRB1 the most and HLA-C the fewest. At a 0.05 false discovery rate, a later analysis found 16,951 TCR beta sequences to be associated with HLA alleles. Through in vitro validation, three CMV-associated chains were shown to be specific for CMV antigens. The records held CMV serostatus as the only immune exposure information.

The germline V and J ends were trimmed by 6 bases and 1 base, with 9 bases remaining between them. Germline loops: CDR1 SQVTM, CDR2 ANQGSEA. The CDR3 is made up of 12 amino acids. The sequence came from a female donor in good health and CMV-seropositive. The sequenced sample was PBMCs. The chain uses TRBV29-1 and TRBJ1-1; D unresolved. CDR3 amino acids: CSVEVWNTEAFF. The CDR3 DNA sequence: TGCAGCGTCGAGGTTTGGAACACTGAAGCTTTCTTT.